The T cell receptor (beta chain) under discussion was sequenced for a study of T cells in Graves' hyperthyroidism and ophthalmopathy. V lost 6 bases, J lost 0 bases, and 13 bases stayed unmatched. The CDR3 sequence is 18 residues long. The germline CDR1 and CDR2 sequences are MNHEY and SVGEGT. The CDR3 regions of TCR beta were amplified from RNA transcripts. The TCR CDR3 first-round RT-PCR relied on the HTBI primer set. From the multiplex PCR reads, TCRdb called clonotypes with MiXCR, one entry per CDR3 protein. The data contain 550,000 to 600,000 distinct CDR3 sequences, 13% to 15% of them singletons. This clonotype occurred many times.

This receptor was taken from a woman in her late teens or twenties with Graves' ophthalmopathy. Sequencing was carried out using blood. The chain carries TRBV6-2 or TRBV6-3 and TRBJ1-1; TRBD1 aligns across 10 bases. CDR3 residues: CASSQSGTGAPVNTEAFF. CDR3 coding DNA: TGTGCCAGCAGCCAATCAGGGACAGGGGCGCCGGTGAACACTGAAGCTTTCTTT.